This T cell receptor (beta chain) was profiled in a study of a mutant IDH1 vaccine in newly diagnosed glioma. Profiling relied on immunoSEQ multiplex PCR, and the TCRdb table lists in-frame clones only, not all of them. The sample lists about 68,000 clones, around 82% occurring once. The time point is: week 35, safety follow-up. Topical imiquimod accompanied each vaccine dose, which consisted of 300 ug of mutant IDH1 20-mer peptide. At weeks 1, 3, 5, 7, 11, 15, 19 and 23, patients received a vaccination, eight in all. The CDR3 has 15 residues. Germline CDR1 SGDLS, CDR2 YYNGEE. The germline V and J ends were trimmed by 0 bases and 3 bases, with 12 bases remaining between them. On this clone itself: Its target is unknown.

The sequence was collected from a man between 18 and 35 years old with glioma. This specimen consisted of PBMCs, obtained from a glioma patient whose treatment included an IDH1 peptide vaccine. The genes are TRBV9 and TRBJ1-2; the D is unclear. DNA of the CDR3: TGTGCCAGCAGCGTAGCTGGATTGTCTGACTATGGCTACACCTTC. It encodes CASSVAGLSDYGYTF. The entire variable domain, with the rest obtained from reference TRBV9 and TRBJ1-2, is as follows: DSGVTQTPKHLITATGQRVTLRCSPRSGDLSVYWYQQSLDQGLQFLIQYYNGEERAKGNILERFSAQQFPDLHSELNLSSLELGDSALYFCASSVAGLSDYGYTFGSGTRLTVV.